The clone carrying this TCR beta chain was seen once. The V gene end was trimmed by 6 bases and the J gene end by 3 bases; junction bases not matched to a gene: 9. This CDR3 has 15 amino acids. The germline CDR1 and CDR2 sequences are ENHRY and SYGVKD. In the original processing: Counts of nucleated cells, estimated from reference gene primer amplification, were obtained. TCRdb's copy holds only in-frame clones and misses some; the assay was immunoSEQ multiplex PCR. That table supplies the V and J calls and clone size; D and trimming were determined from the DNA. The data contain 150,000 or so clones, approximately 80% of them singletons. The sample is drawn from a study of blood T cell repertoires in COVID-19. As for the study in general: Acute and convalescent COVID-19 specimens originated in the United States, Italy and Spain. PBMCs, B-cell-depleted T cells, or T cells provided the cDNA or gDNA that made up the material.

The V and J genes are TRBV10-3 and TRBJ1-1; 8 bases agree with TRBD1. The sequenced sample was peripheral blood. The TCR was taken from an elderly woman with active or convalescent COVID-19. CDR3 sequence: CAISAPGTGYTEAFF. The DNA of the CDR3 is TGTGCCATCAGCGCACCCGGGACAGGATACACTGAAGCTTTCTTT.